The clone carrying this T cell receptor beta chain showed up just a few times. The antigen is not known. The read comes to an end 3 residues before the CDR3 does, leaving the germline J gene to fill in the end. These data come from a study of T cell clonality in common variable immunodeficiency. Points from the study as a whole: Reportedly, TCR beta sequences from common variable immunodeficiency showed fewer deletions and N-nucleotide insertions.

The V segment lost 6 bases and the J segment 5 bases; nucleotides outside the gene matches: 4. This CDR3 is built from 13 residues. The germline CDR1 and CDR2 sequences are SGHTA and FQGNSA. CVID subjects were neither ill nor on immunomodulatory or immunosuppressive medication at sampling. Each donor provided roughly 4.5 to 8.5 ml of heparinized whole blood. Some clones are missing from TCRdb's copy, which holds only in-frame ones; the method was immunoSEQ multiplex PCR. Altogether roughly 33,000 clones were found in the sample, and no singletons occur. Sequenced: peripheral blood mononuclear cells. The origin of this receptor is a human donor with common variable immunodeficiency. The rearrangement joins TRBV7-2 to TRBJ2-1; 7 nucleotides match TRBD1. CDR3 bases read: TGTGCCAGCAGTTTTGGGACAGACAATGAG. The encoded protein is CASSFGTDNE. The whole CDR3 is CASSFGTDNEQFF.